The present entry profiles one T cell receptor beta chain with its context. Its target antigen remains unknown. No per-base quality is available; no much larger clone lies one base away. The trial excluded patients who had a history of autoimmune disease or were on systemic immunosuppression. Peripheral blood for TCR sequencing was collected from all dose cohorts at baseline, on cycle 4 day 1, and on cycle 7 day 1. Samples were obtained from an open-label, multicenter, first-in-human phase I dose-escalation trial of ivuxolimab. Adults with locally advanced or metastatic melanoma, renal cell carcinoma, hepatocellular carcinoma or head and neck squamous cell carcinoma were enrolled in the trial. Before TCR sequencing, CD4+ T cells and CD8+ T cells from peripheral blood were sorted into separate populations. The data derive from a study of OX40 agonist ivuxolimab in advanced cancers. Some background on the complete study: The costimulatory receptor OX40 (CD134) was targeted by ivuxolimab, a fully human IgG2 agonistic monoclonal antibody. Intravenous ivuxolimab was administered to patients every 2 weeks at six dose levels: 0.01, 0.1, 0.3, 1.5, 3 and 10 mg/kg. Of the approximately 54 patients in dose escalation, around 19 had hepatocellular carcinoma, approximately 15 had melanoma, 9 had renal cell carcinoma and 9 had head and neck cancer. A male proportion of almost 85% and a mean age of approximately 62 years, ranging from 23 to 79, were recorded for the dose-escalation cohort. Prior anti-PD-1, anti-PD-L1 or anti-CTLA-4 therapy was permitted, and checkpoint inhibitors had been received by about 37% of dose-escalation patients. Partial responses occurred in three dose-escalation patients, of whom one had hepatocellular carcinoma and two had cutaneous melanoma. The purpose of peripheral TCRbeta sequencing was to test whether ivuxolimab changed TCR sequence diversity and led to clonal T-cell expansion. The monotherapy dose-escalation portion (N of about 50 patients) of the phase I ivuxolimab trial is reported in the paper. The full study reports these points: Low levels of normalized T-cell clonal expansion were also shown by some nonresponding patients. At doses from 0.1 to 3.0 mg/kg, clonal expansion was seen in both CD4+ and CD8+ blood T cells between baseline and week 6. In the 0.1-3.0 mg/kg groups, partial responders had among the lowest normalized peripheral clonal expansion, particularly in CD8+ T cells. After ivuxolimab, expanded clones were on average more numerous among CD8+ T cells than among CD4+ T cells. Antigen specificity was not determined for the clonally expanded peripheral T cells.

For sequencing of the TCRbeta CDR3 region, genomic DNA was extracted from the sorted cells. The immunoSEQ Assay was used for sequencing of TCRbeta CDR3 regions. Sourced from immuneACCESS, this table was stored by TCRdb with only in-frame sequences that have V and J called. A share of the clones is absent; for the studies checked, an unresolved V gene accounts for under half, and the remainder has no known explanation. The sample profile shows 70,000 or so clones; 85% of them were found once. Almost 6% of the sample belongs to the ten largest clones. Relative to germline, V is 2 bases shorter and J is 0 bases shorter, with 8 bases between their ends. Measured from the cysteine to the phenylalanine, the CDR3 is 15 residues long. CDR3 DNA only is kept here, 45 bases in frame from base 1. Taken from the germline V gene (reference sequence), the CDR1 and CDR2 loops are SGHNT and YYREEE.

The chain employs TRBV5-4 and TRBJ1-4; no confident D gene assignment can be made. Sequenced here: CD4+ or CD8+ T cells sorted from blood, sampled in a trial of the OX40 agonist ivuxolimab. The origin of this receptor is an adult with an advanced solid tumor such as melanoma, head and neck, liver or kidney cancer. The CDR3 protein: CASSLGGATNEKLFF. The bases are TGTGCCAGCAGCTTAGGCGGTGCAACTAATGAAAAACTGTTTTTT.